This T cell receptor (beta chain) was captured by sequencing in a study of vaccination and CD4 T cells after COVID-19. In the case of this clonotype: Its antigen remains unidentified.

V lost 0 bases and J lost 14, with 17 bases in between. CDR1 and CDR2 (germline): SGHRS, YFSETQ. The CDR3 spans 13 residues. Regarding treatment: approximately nine-day PBMC culture with coronavirus spike peptide pools or control peptides (ViraFEST assay). The study sequenced cultured CD4+ T cell DNA using the Oncomine TCR Beta short-read assay. Each CDR3 protein gets one entry after TCRdb re-called the PCR reads with MiXCR. The data show around 11,000 distinct CDR3 sequences, 20% to 25% seen once. This clonotype originated in a human donor who received a COVID-19 vaccine. The chain carries TRBV5-1 and TRBJ1-1; D gene unclear. Sequencing was performed on CD4+ T cells from blood, cultured in vitro, taken before SARS-CoV-2 vaccination. DNA of the CDR3: TGCGCCAGCAGCTTGGGGTCTCTGGGCCCCCTCTTCTTT. Residues: CASSLGSLGPLFF.